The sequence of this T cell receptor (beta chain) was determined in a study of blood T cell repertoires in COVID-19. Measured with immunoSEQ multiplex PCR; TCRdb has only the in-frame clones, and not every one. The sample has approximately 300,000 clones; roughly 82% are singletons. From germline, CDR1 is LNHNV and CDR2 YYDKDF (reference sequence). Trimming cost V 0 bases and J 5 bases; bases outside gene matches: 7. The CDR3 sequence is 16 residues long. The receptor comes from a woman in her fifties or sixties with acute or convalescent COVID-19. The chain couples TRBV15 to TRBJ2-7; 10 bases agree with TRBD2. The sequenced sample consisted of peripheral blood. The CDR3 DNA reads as TGTGCCACCAGCAGAGAGACTAGCGGGTTAGTTAACGAGCAGTACTTC. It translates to CATSRETSGLVNEQYF.